Listed here are 10 T cell receptor beta chains from one sample, sequenced in a study of blood T cell repertoires in COVID-19. Method: immunoSEQ multiplex PCR; TCRdb's copy keeps in-frame clones and lacks some. The repertoire holds about 32,000 clones, roughly nine tenths seen once, with more than 3% in the top ten. Sample: peripheral blood. These receptors all stem from a man aged 60 to 69 with acute or convalescent COVID-19.

V and J are TRBV10-3 and TRBJ2-7; 7 bases are shared with TRBD1. This CDR3 region has 14 residues. After removal of 3 bases from V and 2 bases from J, the junction contained 4 bases not matched to a gene. Germline CDR1 reads ENHRY; CDR2 reads SYGVKD. In nucleotides, the CDR3 is TGTGCCATCAGTGAACGGGACAGAGCCTACGAGCAGTACTTC. As protein: CAISERDRAYEQYF.

In this sample, this clone turned up once. V and J are TRBV7-3 and TRBJ1-1; D is perhaps TRBD1 (5 bases). The CDR3 loop spans 13 amino acids. Trimming stripped 4 bases from V and 0 bases from J, with 6 bases between. From germline, CDR1 is SGHTA and CDR2 FQGTGA. The CDR3 loop reads CASSSGLNTEAFF. In DNA form, the CDR3 reads TGTGCCAGCAGCTCAGGGTTGAACACTGAAGCTTTCTTT. Using reference TRBV7-3 and TRBJ1-1 for the parts outside the CDR3, the full variable domain is GAGVSQTPSNKVTEKGKYVELRCDPISGHTALYWYRQSLGQGPEFLIYFQGTGAADDSGLPNDRFFAVRPEGSVSTLKIQRTERGDSAVYLCASSSGLNTEAFFGQGTRLTVV.

This rearrangement joins TRBV10-3 to TRBJ2-3; 12 bases are shared with TRBD2. The CDR3 spans 15 residues. Germline assignment: CDR1 ENHRY and CDR2 SYGVKD. Germline trimming cut 4 bases from V and 5 bases from J; bases unmatched to any gene: 4. CDR3 amino acids: CAISGLAGAGDTQYF. CDR3 nucleotides: TGTGCCATCAGTGGACTAGCGGGAGCCGGAGATACGCAGTATTTT.

The CDR3 nucleotides read TGTGCCAGCAGTCGGACAGGGGAAAGTGGCTACACCTTC. This gives the protein CASSRTGESGYTF. This rearrangement joins TRBV2 to TRBJ1-2; 9 bases match TRBD1. The junction had 5 bases not matched to a gene; V was cut back by 5 bases and J by 7 bases. The CDR3 loop spans 13 amino acids. Germline CDR1 is SNHLY and CDR2 is FYNNEI.

The chain is built from TRBV6-5 and TRBJ1-6; a weak D match, TRBD1 (6 bases). Per germline, CDR1 MNHEY and CDR2 SVGAGI. This CDR3 is 15 amino acids long. V was clipped by 3 bases and J by 6 bases, with 12 bases between them. This chain's CDR3 is CASSYMTGPNSPLHF. CDR3 DNA sequence: TGTGCCAGCAGTTATATGACAGGCCCTAATTCACCCCTCCACTTT.

Only a few counts were recorded for this clone. V gene TRBV4-1 combines with J gene TRBJ1-5; 7 nucleotides agree with TRBD1. This CDR3 is built from 17 residues. The V gene's germline CDR1 is MGHRA and CDR2 YSYEKL. After removal of 4 bases from V and 1 base from J, the junction contained 10 bases not matched to a gene. The CDR3: CASSRSIIRGSNQPQHF. CDR3 DNA sequence: TGCGCCAGCAGCCGCTCAATCATCAGGGGGAGCAATCAGCCCCAGCATTTT.

This rearrangement joins TRBV18 to TRBJ1-1; a weak D match, TRBD1 (6 bases). The CDR3 has 14 amino acids. The germline V gene has CDR1 KGHSH and CDR2 LQKENI. Trimming shortened V by 5 bases and J by 0 bases, and 10 bases separated the two germline ends. CDR3 sequence reads: CASSVDRMNTEAFF. CDR3 nucleotides: TGTGCCAGCTCAGTAGACAGGATGAACACTGAAGCTTTCTTT.

V usage is TRBV18 and J usage is TRBJ1-4; D possibly corresponds to TRBD1 (5 bases). With 2 bases removed from V and 7 bases from J, the gap between germline ends came to 17 bases. This CDR3 region has 16 residues. Germline V CDR1 and CDR2: KGHSH, LQKENI. Here the CDR3 reads CASSPSEDGGIEKLFF. CDR3 sequence (DNA): TGTGCCAGCTCACCATCGGAGGACGGGGGGATTGAAAAACTGTTTTTT.

The chain is built from TRBV6-5 and TRBJ1-4, with D tentatively TRBD1 (5 bases). Germline CDR1 is MNHEY and CDR2 is SVGAGI. This CDR3 has 16 residues. V shed 2 bases and J shed 0 bases, with 10 bases lying between them. DNA for the CDR3: TGTGCCAGCAGTTACGGGGCCCCCGCAACTAATGAAAAACTGTTTTTT. Amino acids: CASSYGAPATNEKLFF.

This clone was detected only a few times. This chain connects TRBV4-2 to TRBJ1-4; 8 positions agree with TRBD1. Germline V gene data show CDR1 as LGHNA and CDR2 as YNFKEQ. With V trimmed by 4 bases and J by 0 bases, 4 bases remained unmatched. The length of the CDR3 is 16 residues. The CDR3 DNA follows: TGTGCCAGCAGCCTTGGGACAGGTGCAACTAATGAAAAACTGTTTTTT. As protein: CASSLGTGATNEKLFF.